These T cell receptor beta chains were read from a single sample in a study of control samples from healthy donors and cancer patients. Sequencing used immunoSEQ multiplex PCR; TCRdb keeps in-frame clones, though not all of them. The repertoire consists of about 140,000 clones, with approximately 94% occurring once and the leading ten covering over 10%. The sequencing sample was made of blood. These receptors all stem from a man in his forties or fifties in good health. The CDR3 runs from the conserved cysteine through the conserved F or W. A D gene is named only where the DNA matches it firmly. Expanded clones are given a class, and other clones once, few, many or no size at all.

TRBJ2-3 | TRBV7-2 | NA | NA | TGTGCCAGCAGCTTAGCGGGCGCAGATACGCAGTATTTT | CASSLAGADTQYF
TRBJ2-5 | TRBV5-1 | NA | TRBD1 | TGCGCCAGCAGCCGGGACAGCCTGGGGCAAGAGACCCAGTACTTC | CASSRDSLGQETQYF
TRBJ1-2 | TRBV5-1 | NA | NA | TGCGCCAGCAGCGAGCGACAGAGCTATGGCTACACCTTC | CASSERQSYGYTF
TRBJ1-5 | TRBV12-3/TRBV12-4 | NA | NA | TGTGCCAGCAGTACCGATAGCAATCAGCCCCAGCATTTT | CASSTDSNQPQHF
TRBJ1-2 | TRBV4-2 | NA | NA | TGTGCCAGCAGCCAAGTACGGGGGGCACATGACTATGGCTACACCTTC | CASSQVRGAHDYGYTF
TRBJ1-5 | TRBV12-3/TRBV12-4 | NA | NA | TGTGCCAGCAGTCCCTATGGGGATCAGCCCCAGCATTTT | CASSPYGDQPQHF
TRBJ2-7 | TRBV7-9 | NA | NA | TGTGCCAGCAGCTTTAGCCACGAGCAGTACTTC | CASSFSHEQYF
TRBJ2-5 | TRBV30 | few | NA | TGTGCCTGGAGTGTTGGGGGGGCGGTAGAGACCCAGTACTTC | CAWSVGGAVETQYF
TRBJ1-1 | TRBV6-5 | NA | NA | TGTGCCAGCAGTCCCCGTTCAAGTACTGAAGCTTTCTTT | CASSPRSSTEAFF
TRBJ1-2 | TRBV6-5 | NA | NA | TGTGCCAGCAGTTCAAGGACAGCTAACTATGGCTACACCTTC | CASSSRTANYGYTF
TRBJ1-2 | TRBV5-1 | NA | TRBD1 | TGCGCCAGCAGTGCAGGGGGCTTTGGCTACACCTTC | CASSAGGFGYTF
TRBJ1-1 | TRBV12-3/TRBV12-4 | NA | NA | TGTGCCAGCAGTTCAGGGGTGGCTTTCTTT | CASSSGVAFF
TRBJ2-7 | TRBV3-1/TRBV3-2 | NA | NA | TGTGCCAGCAGCCATCTTAGGACCGGGCCCCCATCCGAGCAGTACTTC | CASSHLRTGPPSEQYF
TRBJ1-5 | TRBV6-5 | NA | TRBD1 | TGTGCCAGCAGCCCGGGACAGTTCAATCAGCCCCAGCATTTT | CASSPGQFNQPQHF